The following is a T cell receptor (beta chain) sequence with its context. Its target antigen remains unknown. No base-level quality is on record; no much larger clone is a single base apart. The data were obtained in a study of blood T cell repertoires in COVID-19 (dated by TCRdb to the early 2020s). Turning to the overall study: Samples from collaborators originated in the United States, Italy and Spain and spanned both the acute and convalescent phases of COVID-19. The prospective study material was composed of cDNA or gDNA derived from T cells, B-cell-depleted T cells, or PBMCs. The dataset comprised deeply sampled blood TCRbeta repertoires from subjects exposed to, actively infected with, or recovered from COVID-19. The repertoires were released in a freely available public database meant as a resource for research on the immune response to SARS-CoV-2. Samples came from the ongoing ImmuneRACE study (first 160 participants) plus 1,254 subjects from 6 global collaborators. Nearly every sample came with metadata listing a de-identified subject ID, COVID-19 status, age in years and sex. Where HLA class I and class II types were available, the types were taken from metadata supplied by the sample provider, not from assay-based typing.

Findings and caveats that apply to the study as a whole: How much clinical and demographic metadata was included differed by source and by participant, and the metadata was provided uncurated.

The germline V and J ends show losses of 3 bases and 0 bases respectively, and no gene match explains 5 bases of the junction. The CDR3, cysteine through phenylalanine, is 15 amino acids long. Here the CDR3 DNA is all that survives: 45 bases in frame from base 1. CDR1 and CDR2 are read off the germline V gene as SGHTA and FQGNSA. Participants in the prospective study were aged 18 to 89 years, lived in approximately 26 United States geographic areas, and enrolled through a virtual design. Cohort assignment in the prospective study relied on participant-reported clinical history from a screening survey and a study questionnaire. ImmuneRACE Cohort 3 recovered participants were defined by two consecutive negative NP/OP PCR tests, healthcare professional clearance, or symptom resolution. In the prospective study, whole blood, serum and a nasopharyngeal or oropharyngeal swab were collected from each participant by mobile phlebotomists. Additional blood draws and questionnaires over an approximately 2-month period could optionally be provided by prospective study participants. Before DNA extraction, prospective study blood samples were shipped either frozen or at room temperature.

TCRbeta CDR3 regions were amplified from genomic DNA by means of the immunoSEQ Assay, a bias-controlled multiplex PCR. As for the authors' bioinformatics: The number of nucleated cells in each sample was estimated from the amplification of reference gene primers within the assay. To quantify the absolute abundance of each unique TCRbeta CDR3 rearrangement, sequence reads were collapsed and filtered. Productive Simpson clonality was computed per sample as the square root of Simpson's diversity index over productive rearrangements. Not all clones reach the TCRdb copy of this immuneACCESS table, which keeps in-frame sequences only. Checked studies attribute under half of the gap to unresolved V genes and leave the rest unexplained. Clone size and the V and J calls come from that table; the DNA yielded D and trimming. For this sample there are about 200,000 clones; 85% appear just once. The ten most abundant clones make up about 17% of the sample.

Sequenced: PBMCs or T cells enriched from blood (not recorded which). This TCR came from a man aged 35 to 55 who had recovered from COVID-19. The rearranged segments are TRBV7-2 and TRBJ2-7; a stretch of 7 junction bases matches TRBD1. The CDR3 protein sequence reads: CASSFDRALSYEQYF. The DNA is as follows: TGTGCCAGCAGCTTCGACAGGGCCCTCTCCTACGAGCAGTACTTC.